This entry lists 27 T cell receptor beta chains sequenced from one sample in a study of T cell repertoires in cytomegalovirus infection. TCRdb called the reads again in MiXCR, with one record for every CDR3 protein. This table has hundreds of thousands of distinct CDR3 sequences, 35% to 40% appearing once. Sample: PBMCs. These receptor sequences come from a human donor in good health (CMV status not recorded). Some clones in this sample may be carry-over from other donors' samples.

This chain links TRBV7-9 with TRBJ2-2; D call uncertain. CDR1 SEHNR and CDR2 FQNEAQ come from the germline V gene (reference sequence). The CDR3 totals 13 residues. The V end lost 5 bases, the J end lost 7 bases, and 11 bases lay between the germline ends. CDR3 protein: CASSQEVNGELFF. In DNA, the CDR3 is TGTGCCAGCAGCCAAGAGGTTAACGGGGAGCTGTTTTTT.

This clonotype was seen a single time. Sequence at one end of the junction differs from germline and may be a read error. The CDR3 is CASSLGTGGTDAFF. The CDR3 nucleotides read TGTGCCAGCAGCTTAGGGACAGGGGGGACTGACGCTTTCTTT. This chain joins TRBV11-2 and TRBJ1-1, with 10 bases fitting TRBD1. There are 14 residues in the CDR3. Germline CDR1 and CDR2: SGHAT and FQNNGV.

The chain combines TRBV10-3 with TRBJ2-2; TRBD2 matches 13 bases. The germline gives CDR1 ENHRY, CDR2 SYGVKD. The CDR3 covers 18 residues. V lost 0 bases, J lost 1 base, and 2 bases stayed unmatched. CDR3 nucleotide sequence: TGTGCCATCAGTGAGTCGCGACTAGCGGGAGGGAACACCGGGGAGCTGTTTTTT. This sequence encodes CAISESRLAGGNTGELFF.

Notes on this clonotype: Since the CDR3 does not end with the conserved phenylalanine or tryptophan, this likely comes from a read error. The limits of the CDR3 on the DNA are not certain, so only TCRdb's listed CDR3 is given. This sequence joins TRBV28 and TRBJ2-1; the table's D call TRBD2 went unverified against the DNA. From germline, CDR1 is MDHEN and CDR2 SYDVKM. The CDR3 is made up of 16 amino acids, end residues included. CDR3 in amino acids: CASSPAGGLSYNEQLL.

The rearrangement joins TRBV7-6 to TRBJ1-1; the D is unclear. Germline lookup yields CDR1 SGHVS and CDR2 FNYEAQ. The length of the CDR3 is 15 residues. The V gene lost 1 base and the J gene lost 1 base, with 10 bases spanning the gap. The CDR3 region is CASSLDNGGNTEAFF. The CDR3 coding sequence is TGTGCCAGCAGCTTAGATAACGGAGGGAACACTGAAGCTTTCTTT.

In its sample, this clonotype was seen a few times. The V gene is TRBV29-1, the J gene TRBJ2-1; the match to TRBD1 covers 7 bases. The CDR3 has 12 residues. From germline, CDR1 is SQVTM and CDR2 ANQGSEA. The V and J ends lost 6 bases and 2 bases, in that order; junction bases with no gene match: 1. The CDR3 DNA sequence: TGCAGCGTAGACAGGGCCTACAATGAGCAGTTCTTC. Protein: CSVDRAYNEQFF.

Only a few counts were recorded for this clonotype. CDR3 sequence: CAWSVGQGPNSPLHF. CDR3 DNA sequence: TGTGCCTGGAGTGTCGGTCAGGGCCCTAATTCACCCCTCCACTTT. The chain combines TRBV30 with TRBJ1-6; tentatively, D is TRBD1 (5 bases). V shed 0 bases and J shed 6 bases, with 12 bases lying between them. The CDR3 consists of 15 residues. Germline-derived CDR1 and CDR2 are GTSNPN and SVGIG (reference sequence).

The V call is TRBV28, the J call TRBJ2-7; 11 nucleotides align to TRBD1. Germline-derived CDR1 and CDR2 are MDHEN and SYDVKM. Trimming took 7 bases from V and 7 from J; bases not matched to a gene: 12. This CDR3 has 15 residues. DNA of the CDR3: TGTGCCAGCAAAAAGCCTGGGACAGGGGGGTGGGAGCAGTACTTC. It encodes CASKKPGTGGWEQYF.

In its sample, this clonotype was seen a few times. This rearrangement joins TRBV19 to TRBJ1-5, with D possibly matching TRBD1 (5 bases). Germline V gene sequence: CDR1 LNHDA, CDR2 SQIVND (reference sequence). The CDR3 is 15 residues long. V was shortened by 5 bases and J by 7 bases, with 18 bases between the two germline ends. CDR3 nucleotides: TGTGCCAGTAGTCCCCGGCGGGGGTCGGGGCAGCCCCAGCATTTT. Protein: CASSPRRGSGQPQHF.

This clonotype was observed many times. The V gene is TRBV7-8, the J gene TRBJ2-7; D unresolved. Trimming took off 5 bases at V and 2 bases at J, with 16 bases between the two ends. CDR1 is SGHVS and CDR2 is FQNEAQ in the germline V gene. This CDR3 comprises 15 residues. CDR3 DNA sequence: TGTGCCAGCAGCCCGGGTCGTATCTCGACCTACGAGCAGTACTTC. Translating it yields CASSPGRISTYEQYF.

This chain connects TRBV9 to TRBJ2-1; D uncertain. In germline, CDR1 is SGDLS, CDR2 YYNGEE. Trimming took 3 bases from V and 3 from J, leaving 10 bases between them. The CDR3 contains 14 residues. This chain's CDR3 is CASSDRANYNEQFF. DNA for the CDR3: TGTGCCAGCAGCGACCGGGCCAACTACAATGAGCAGTTCTTC. Drawing the rest from reference TRBV9 and TRBJ2-1, the complete variable domain is DSGVTQTPKHLITATGQRVTLRCSPRSGDLSVYWYQQSLDQGLQFLIQYYNGEERAKGNILERFSAQQFPDLHSELNLSSLELGDSALYFCASSDRANYNEQFFGPGTRLTVL.

V and J are TRBV19 and TRBJ1-2, with D unresolved. Germline lookup yields CDR1 LNHDA and CDR2 SQIVND (reference sequence). Trimming removed 7 bases from V and 0 bases from J, with 9 bases in between. The CDR3 runs to 13 residues. DNA for the CDR3: TGTGCCAGTACAGATACTACTAACTATGGCTACACCTTC. This translates into CASTDTTNYGYTF. Full variable domain (remainder filled in from reference TRBV19 and TRBJ1-2): DGGITQSPKYLFRKEGQNVTLSCEQNLNHDAMYWYRQDPGQGLRLIYYSQIVNDFQKGDIAEGYSVSREKKESFPLTVTSAQKNPTAFYLCASTDTTNYGYTFGSGTRLTVV.

CDR3: CASSSRTLPETQYF. CDR3 coding DNA: TGTGCCAGCAGTTCACGGACACTACCCGAGACCCAGTACTTC. The chain employs TRBV12-3 or TRBV12-4 and TRBJ2-5; tentative D call: TRBD1 (5 bases). Trimming removed 4 bases at V and 5 bases at J, with 14 bases between. The CDR3 loop spans 14 amino acids.

This clonotype was seen a handful of times. The DNA of the CDR3 is TGTGCCAGCAGCTTAGGGCCCAGTGGGGAGACCCAGTACTTC. It encodes CASSLGPSGETQYF. The genes are TRBV11-2 and TRBJ2-5; D uncertain. CDR3 length: 14 residues. The germline CDR1 and CDR2 sequences are SGHAT and FQNNGV. Trimming pared 1 base from V and 5 bases from J, leaving 11 bases between. Full variable domain (outside the CDR3, taken from reference TRBV11-2 and TRBJ2-5): EAGVAQSPRYKIIEKRQSVAFWCNPISGHATLYWYQQILGQGPKLLIQFQNNGVVDDSQLPKDRFSAERLKGVDSTLKIQPAKLEDSAVYLCASSLGPSGETQYFGPGTRLLVL.

Comment on this clonotype: This may be a read error: a much more frequent sequence differs by one nucleotide. The CDR3 bases are TGTGCCAGCAGCAATAGCGGGGGGGCGACAGATACGCAGTATTTT. This sequence encodes CASSNSGGATDTQYF. The chain joins TRBV7-6 to TRBJ2-3; 11 positions match TRBD2. Germline loops: CDR1 SGHVS, CDR2 FNYEAQ. CDR3 size: 15 residues. J lost 3 bases, V lost 5 bases, and 4 bases had no gene match.

In regard to this clonotype: The junction departs from the called germline gene at one end, perhaps through a read error. The V and J genes are TRBV7-2 and TRBJ1-5; D remains ambiguous. The CDR3 extends over 14 amino acids. CDR1 is SGHTA and CDR2 is FQGNSA in the germline V gene. The CDR3 loop is CARSLAPRNQPQHF. Written as DNA, the CDR3 is TGTGCCAGAAGCTTAGCCCCCAGGAATCAGCCCCAGCATTTT.

This clonotype showed up just a few times. J is TRBJ1-1 and V is TRBV20-1; D uncertain. The CDR3 covers 12 residues. The germline V gene encodes CDR1 DFQATT and CDR2 SNEGSKA (reference sequence). Trimming removed 3 bases from V and 3 bases from J, with 8 bases in between. The CDR3 bases are TGCAGTGCTAGCGTCACCGACACTGAAGCTTTCTTT. This sequence encodes CSASVTDTEAFF.

This clonotype has more than one count but fewer than ten. The gene calls are TRBV6-1 and TRBJ1-2; D perhaps matches TRBD1 (6 bases). In germline, CDR1 is MNHNS, CDR2 SASEGT. This CDR3 is built from 14 residues. Deletions cut 6 bases from V and 6 bases from J, with 17 bases between. The chain's CDR3 is CASRKDRGVHGYTF. The DNA for the CDR3 is TGTGCCAGCAGGAAGGACAGAGGAGTTCATGGCTACACCTTC.

This clonotype was recorded at least ten times. The chain combines TRBV12-3 or TRBV12-4 with TRBJ1-1, with 7 bases matching TRBD1. The CDR3 contains 15 residues. Trimming removed 5 bases from V and 1 base from J; junction bases left unmatched: 7. DNA for the CDR3: TGTGCCAGCAGTCCCCGACAGGGTTCGAACACTGAAGCTTTCTTT. It translates to CASSPRQGSNTEAFF.

The J gene is TRBJ1-1, the V gene TRBV2; the match to TRBD1 covers 7 bases. Germline V lookup: CDR1 SNHLY, CDR2 FYNNEI. The V and J ends lost 7 bases and 3 bases, in that order; junction bases with no gene match: 8. The CDR3 sequence is 14 residues long. CDR3 loop: CASNLRGFDTEAFF. CDR3 nucleotides: TGTGCCAGCAACCTCAGGGGGTTCGACACTGAAGCTTTCTTT.

The chain carries TRBV15 and TRBJ2-7, with D unclear. Germline CDR1 and CDR2: LNHNV and YYDKDF (reference sequence). This CDR3 has 14 residues. Deletions cut 0 bases from V and 0 bases from J, with 6 bases between. CDR3 in amino acids: CATSRDSSSYEQYF. In DNA, the CDR3 is TGTGCCACCAGCAGAGATTCGTCCTCCTACGAGCAGTACTTC.

This clonotype was detected only a few times. The chain combines TRBV4-1 with TRBJ2-3, with a tentative D call TRBD1 (7 bases). The CDR3 sequence is 18 residues long. The germline CDR1 and CDR2 sequences are MGHRA and YSYEKL. The V gene lost 0 bases and the J gene lost 4 bases, with 20 bases spanning the gap. The CDR3 sequence: CASSQEGGQTPPSDTQYF. Written as DNA, the CDR3 is TGCGCCAGCAGCCAAGAGGGGGGACAGACCCCACCCTCAGATACGCAGTATTTT.

In the case of this clonotype: This may arise from a read error, as a much more abundant clone is one base away. J is TRBJ2-3 and V is TRBV6-4, with 10 positions matching TRBD1. Germline CDR1 is MRHNA and CDR2 is SNTAGT. The junction had 4 bases not matched to a gene; V was cut back by 6 bases and J by 1 base. The CDR3 extends over 15 amino acids. In DNA, the CDR3 is TGTGCCAGCAGGGACGGACAGGGGGGCACAGATACGCAGTATTTT. Translation: CASRDGQGGTDTQYF.

This clonotype was counted at least ten times. The gene calls are TRBV6-6 and TRBJ2-2, with D possibly TRBD2 on 5 matching bases. The CDR3 runs 15 residues. The germline V gene has CDR1 MNHNY and CDR2 SVGAGI (reference sequence). Trimming cost V 2 bases and J 4 bases, with 11 bases left between them. CDR3 amino acids: CASSYAGGSTGELFF. In DNA, the CDR3 is TGTGCCAGCAGTTACGCGGGCGGATCCACCGGGGAGCTGTTTTTT.

The rearrangement joins TRBV6-5 to TRBJ2-1; no firm D call. Germline CDR1 is MNHEY and CDR2 is SVGAGI. V was clipped by 6 bases and J by 7 bases, with 28 bases between them. The CDR3 spans 18 residues. The CDR3, as DNA: TGTGCCAGCAGCCGGACCCGAACTTTCTCAACCCCTGTAAATGAGCAGTTCTTC. Translating it yields CASSRTRTFSTPVNEQFF.

This clonotype has just one count. This sequence joins TRBV4-1 and TRBJ1-2, with 7 nucleotides matching TRBD1. V lost 0 bases and J lost 1; bases outside the gene matches: 5. The germline gives CDR1 MGHRA, CDR2 YSYEKL. The CDR3 has 16 amino acids. CDR3 DNA: TGCGCCAGCAGCCAAGAGACAGGGATTTTTAACTATGGCTACACCTTC. It codes for CASSQETGIFNYGYTF.

The chain has TRBV6-6 and TRBJ2-1, with D perhaps given as TRBD1 or TRBD2 (5 bases each). The CDR3 consists of 15 residues. Trimming left V 6 bases short and J 4 bases short, with 16 bases between. Germline assignment: CDR1 MNHNY and CDR2 SVGAGI (reference sequence). The CDR3 DNA reads TGTGCCAGCAGACTCTTGGGACCAGATTACAATGAGCAGTTCTTC. Its translation: CASRLLGPDYNEQFF.